The 18 T cell receptor beta chains presented below share a single source sample, sequenced in a study of blood T cell repertoires in COVID-19. Clones were read by immunoSEQ multiplex PCR, and TCRdb kept only the in-frame ones, dropping some. This sample has more than 250,000 clones, with 70% to 90% found just once. Sequencing was performed on PBMCs or T cells enriched from blood (not recorded which). The receptors were gathered from a woman between 40 and 55 years old with acute COVID-19.

The chain uses TRBV28 and TRBJ1-3; maybe TRBD1 (5 bases). Germline loops: CDR1 MDHEN, CDR2 SYDVKM. This CDR3 spans 14 amino acids. V was shortened by 1 base and J by 4 bases, with 8 bases between the two germline ends. This chain's CDR3 is CASSLFQGGNTIYF. CDR3 coding DNA: TGTGCCAGCAGTTTATTTCAGGGAGGAAACACCATATATTTT.

Only one count was recorded for this clone. The V gene is TRBV18, the J gene TRBJ1-1, with D possibly TRBD1 on 6 matching bases. Germline lookup yields CDR1 KGHSH and CDR2 LQKENI. The CDR3 has 14 residues. With 3 bases removed from V and 3 bases from J, the gap between germline ends came to 11 bases. Here the CDR3 DNA reads TGTGCCAGCTCACCTCCGGACAGTGACACTGAAGCTTTCTTT. Translated: CASSPPDSDTEAFF. The entire variable domain, with the rest obtained from reference TRBV18 and TRBJ1-1, is as follows: NAGVMQNPRHLVRRRGQEARLRCSPMKGHSHVYWYRQLPEEGLKFMVYLQKENIIDESGMPKERFSAEFPKEGPSILRIQQVVRGDSAAYFCASSPPDSDTEAFFGQGTRLTVV.

The chain combines TRBV2 with TRBJ2-3; a weak D match, TRBD2 (5 bases). The CDR3 is 16 amino acids. Between the trimmed V and J ends, which lost 3 bases and 0 bases, there was a span of 13 bases. CDR1 and CDR2 (germline): SNHLY, FYNNEI. CDR3 loop: CASSDGRAPSTDTQYF. CDR3 coding DNA: TGTGCCAGCAGTGATGGGCGGGCCCCTAGCACAGATACGCAGTATTTT.

This chain connects TRBV27 to TRBJ2-1, with 12 nucleotides matching TRBD2. This CDR3 region has 16 residues. V shed 4 bases, J shed 8 bases, and the junction held 9 bases outside the gene matches. Germline V gene data show CDR1 as MNHEY and CDR2 as SMNVEV (reference sequence). The CDR3 loop is CASSSTSGSWSDEQFF. The CDR3 nucleotides read TGTGCCAGCAGTTCGACTAGCGGGAGTTGGTCGGATGAGCAGTTCTTC.

This chain uses TRBV5-1 with TRBJ2-2, with 10 bases aligning to TRBD2. V dropped 4 bases and J dropped 6; count of bases not matched to a gene: 12. The germline V gene has CDR1 SGHRS and CDR2 YFSETQ. This CDR3 comprises 17 residues. CDR3 nucleotide sequence: TGCGCCAGCAGCGATATCAAGCGGGAGGGCCTGGCCGGGGAGCTGTTTTTT. Translated: CASSDIKREGLAGELFF. Based on the CDR3 plus reference TRBV5-1 and TRBJ2-2, the full variable domain is KAGVTQTPRYLIKTRGQQVTLSCSPISGHRSVSWYQQTPGQGLQFLFEYFSETQRNKGNFPGRFSGRQFSNSRSEMNVSTLELGDSALYLCASSDIKREGLAGELFFGEGSRLTVL.

CDR3: CSVEDWASGSDSTDTQYF. The CDR3 DNA reads as TGCAGCGTTGAAGACTGGGCTAGCGGGAGCGATAGCACAGATACGCAGTATTTT. This rearrangement joins TRBV29-1 to TRBJ2-3; 10 nucleotides agree with TRBD2. The CDR3 totals 18 residues. From germline, CDR1 is SQVTM and CDR2 ANQGSEA. The ends lost 0 bases at V and 0 bases at J; junction bases unmatched: 9.

J is TRBJ1-4 and V is TRBV9; 8 nucleotides agree with TRBD1. Trimming took 4 bases from V and 7 from J; bases not matched to a gene: 6. Germline V gives CDR1 SGDLS, CDR2 YYNGEE. The CDR3 has 14 residues. The CDR3 loop reads CASSSTGGGEKLFF. In nucleotides, the CDR3 is TGTGCCAGCAGCTCTACAGGGGGAGGTGAAAAACTGTTTTTT.

This clone has a handful of counts. This sequence joins TRBV27 and TRBJ2-1, with D possibly matching TRBD2 (5 bases). CDR1 and CDR2 (germline): MNHEY, SMNVEV (reference sequence). Trimming stripped 7 bases from V and 7 bases from J, with 14 bases between. The CDR3 extends over 13 amino acids. The DNA for the CDR3 is TGTGCCAGCACCAAACCCGGGGATAATGAGCAGTTCTTC. This translates into CASTKPGDNEQFF.

The V gene is TRBV7-2, the J gene TRBJ2-1; TRBD2 is a possible D gene (6 bases). CDR1 is SGHTA and CDR2 is FQGNSA in the germline V gene. The CDR3 length is 14 residues. V gave up 0 bases and J gave up 4 bases, with 7 bases separating them. This CDR3 is CASSLAEGYNEQFF. CDR3 DNA sequence: TGTGCCAGCAGCTTAGCGGAGGGATACAATGAGCAGTTCTTC.

The genes are TRBV3-1 (or the pseudogene TRBV3-2) and TRBJ2-7, with D perhaps TRBD1 (6 bases). The CDR3 spans 14 residues. The germline V gene encodes CDR1 LGHDT and CDR2 YNNKEL (reference sequence). The ends were cut back, 1 base at V and 3 bases at J, with 10 bases in the middle. The CDR3 sequence is CASSQVGTSYEQYF. CDR3 DNA: TGTGCCAGCAGCCAAGTCGGGACAAGCTACGAGCAGTACTTC.

J is TRBJ2-3 and V is TRBV9; perhaps TRBD1 as D (6 bases). The V end was cut by 1 base, the J end by 3 bases, with 12 bases between. The CDR3 has 15 residues. In germline, CDR1 is SGDLS, CDR2 YYNGEE. The CDR3 region is CASSVTPRGTDTQYF. The CDR3 nucleotides read TGTGCCAGCAGCGTAACTCCCAGGGGTACAGATACGCAGTATTTT.

The CDR3 reads CASSLLSGAIYEQYV. CDR3 DNA: TGTGCCAGCAGCCTTTTATCGGGAGCCATCTACGAGCAGTACGTC. The chain carries TRBV14 and TRBJ2-7, with a tentative D call TRBD2 (6 bases). Trimming pared 4 bases from V and 3 bases from J, leaving 16 bases between. Germline CDR1 is SGHDN and CDR2 is FVKESK. This CDR3 spans 15 amino acids.

This chain connects TRBV2 to TRBJ1-6; 7 bases agree with TRBD1. CDR1 is SNHLY and CDR2 is FYNNEI in the germline V gene. The J segment lost 10 bases and the V segment lost 6 bases, leaving 9 bases of the junction unmatched. This CDR3 has 14 residues. The CDR3 is CASREGQFSSPLHF. As DNA, the CDR3 is TGTGCCAGCAGGGAGGGACAGTTTTCCTCACCCCTCCACTTT.

V and J are TRBV18 and TRBJ1-4; a weak D match, TRBD1 (6 bases). CDR1 and CDR2 from the germline V gene are KGHSH and LQKENI. The CDR3 has 13 amino acids. V was shortened by 6 bases and J by 8 bases, with 13 bases between the two germline ends. In DNA form, the CDR3 reads TGTGCCAGCTCCTTTGGGGGCGACGAAAAACTGTTTTTT. This codes for CASSFGGDEKLFF.

The chain recombines TRBV28 with TRBJ1-2; perhaps TRBD1 as D (6 bases). Germline loops: CDR1 MDHEN, CDR2 SYDVKM. The CDR3 totals 13 residues. V lost 1 base to trimming and J lost 5 bases, with 8 bases between them. The CDR3 region has the DNA TGTGCCAGCAGTTTATCAGGGGTTTATGGCTACACCTTC. Its protein product is CASSLSGVYGYTF.

The V and J genes are TRBV18 and TRBJ2-5; 10 bases map to TRBD2. Per germline, CDR1 KGHSH and CDR2 LQKENI. The CDR3 covers 16 residues. V was clipped by 3 bases and J by 2 bases; unmatched bases: 6. In DNA form, the CDR3 reads TGTGCCAGCTCACCCCGACTAGCGGGTAGACAAGAGACCCAGTACTTC. Its translation: CASSPRLAGRQETQYF.

The chain carries TRBV19 and TRBJ2-1, with D uncertain. Trimming removed 2 bases from V and 6 bases from J, with 11 bases in between. The CDR3 is made up of 14 amino acids. Germline CDR1 reads LNHDA; CDR2 reads SQIVND (reference sequence). This CDR3 is CASSIRSQANEQFF. In DNA, the CDR3 is TGTGCCAGTAGTATAAGAAGCCAGGCCAATGAGCAGTTCTTC.

The chain has TRBV19 and TRBJ1-1; D unresolved. CDR3 length: 14 amino acids. V was clipped by 4 bases and J by 0 bases, with 9 bases between them. From germline, CDR1 is LNHDA and CDR2 SQIVND (reference sequence). The CDR3 protein is CASSTPVMNTEAFF. For the CDR3, the DNA is TGTGCCAGTAGTACTCCCGTTATGAACACTGAAGCTTTCTTT.